These 22 T cell receptor beta chains share one sample of origin, sequenced in a study of cytomegalovirus exposure and HLA in healthy donors. This PCR relied on a set of 60 Vbeta primers and 13 Jbeta primers. Clones were sequenced by immunoSEQ multiplex PCR, and TCRdb holds only the in-frame ones, with some missing. The sample lists roughly 140,000 clones; about three fifths were seen once. Sequencing used PBMCs. Receptor source: a woman aged 25-40 years in good health and CMV-seropositive.

The V and J genes are TRBV19 and TRBJ1-1; weak D call: TRBD1 (5 bases). CDR3 length: 13 amino acids. Trimming took off 3 bases at V and 6 bases at J, with 11 bases between the two ends. Germline V gene sequence: CDR1 LNHDA, CDR2 SQIVND (reference sequence). The CDR3 loop reads CASSMGGGAEAFF. The CDR3 coding sequence is TGTGCCAGTAGTATGGGGGGAGGCGCTGAAGCTTTCTTT.

The chain carries TRBV28 and TRBJ1-3; no clear D gene. The ends were cut back, 4 bases at V and 0 bases at J, with 4 bases in the middle. Germline CDR1 is MDHEN and CDR2 is SYDVKM. This CDR3 is built from 13 residues. The CDR3 sequence is CASSWLSGNTIYF. Written as DNA, the CDR3 is TGTGCCAGCAGTTGGCTCTCTGGAAACACCATATATTTT.

The CDR3 DNA is TGTGCCAGTAGTATGGGAAGCAGGGCCCGCCATCAGCCCCAGCATTTT. Its translation: CASSMGSRARHQPQHF. The chain links TRBV19 to TRBJ1-5, with a tentative D call TRBD1 (5 bases). Germline lookup yields CDR1 LNHDA and CDR2 SQIVND (reference sequence). The V end was cut by 3 bases, the J end by 5 bases, with 17 bases between. The length of the CDR3 is 16 residues.

On this clone: In the same sample, other DNA sequences code for this CDR3. The chain employs TRBV28 and TRBJ2-7; D is unresolved. CDR1 and CDR2 (germline): MDHEN, SYDVKM. This CDR3 contains 12 residues. Trimming removed 5 bases at V and 0 bases at J, with 5 bases between. CDR3 sequence: CASSLSSYEQYF. DNA of the CDR3: TGTGCCAGCAGTCTAAGCTCCTACGAGCAGTACTTC. Together with reference TRBV28 and TRBJ2-7, the CDR3 gives the full variable domain: DVKVTQSSRYLVKRTGEKVFLECVQDMDHENMFWYRQDPGLGLRLIYFSYDVKMKEKGDIPEGYSVSREKKERFSLILESASTNQTSMYLCASSLSSYEQYFGPGTRLTVT.

A few counts support this clone. The chain couples TRBV7-3 to TRBJ2-1, with 8 bases aligning to TRBD2. Germline lookup yields CDR1 SGHTA and CDR2 FQGTGA. V was pared by 0 bases and J by 8 bases, with 6 bases of the junction left unmatched. The length of the CDR3 is 15 residues. This CDR3 reads CASSLTAGTRHEQFF. The CDR3 nucleotides read TGTGCCAGCAGCTTAACCGCCGGGACTAGACATGAGCAGTTCTTC.

V and J are TRBV6-6 and TRBJ2-3; TRBD1 matches 11 bases. Trimming removed 5 bases from V and 0 bases from J; junction bases left unmatched: 4. Germline lookup yields CDR1 MNHNY and CDR2 SVGAGI (reference sequence). This CDR3 region has 16 residues. DNA for the CDR3: TGTGCCAGCAGTGTACGGGACAGGGGGAGCACAGATACGCAGTATTTT. Its translation is CASSVRDRGSTDTQYF.

The table lists this clone with a count of one. This sequence joins TRBV29-1 and TRBJ2-3; possibly TRBD2 for D (5 bases). Between the trimmed V and J ends, which lost 5 bases and 4 bases, there was a span of 22 bases. CDR1 SQVTM and CDR2 ANQGSEA come from the germline V gene. This CDR3 region has 16 residues. In DNA form, the CDR3 reads TGCAGCGTTCCCGAGGGTGGAGTGGGATACGCAGATACGCAGTATTTT. Translated, it gives CSVPEGGVGYADTQYF.

This chain uses TRBV7-2 with TRBJ2-7; TRBD2 matches at 7 bases. CDR3 length equals 16 residues. The V gene end was trimmed by 2 bases and the J gene end by 0 bases; junction bases not matched to a gene: 7. The germline V gene has CDR1 SGHTA and CDR2 FQGNSA. This CDR3 reads CASSLTWTSSSYEQYF. The DNA for the CDR3 is TGTGCCAGCAGCTTAACCTGGACTAGTAGCTCCTACGAGCAGTACTTC.

This chain connects TRBV29-1 to TRBJ1-2, with a tentative D call TRBD1 (5 bases). The V and J ends lost 2 bases and 5 bases respectively, with 15 bases between them. The CDR3 covers 14 residues. Germline CDR1 is SQVTM and CDR2 is ANQGSEA. DNA of the CDR3: TGCAGCGTTGAATCGGGGGACCTAAAGTATGGCTACACCTTC. This encodes CSVESGDLKYGYTF.

This chain connects TRBV16 to TRBJ1-3; D is ambiguous. The germline V gene has CDR1 KGHSY and CDR2 FQNENV. The CDR3 sequence is 12 residues long. The V gene lost 2 bases and the J gene lost 4 bases, with 3 bases spanning the gap. The CDR3 region is CASSQPGNTIYF. CDR3 coding DNA: TGTGCCAGCAGCCAACCAGGAAACACCATATATTTT.

This clone turned up a few times. This chain links TRBV7-3 with TRBJ2-2, with D maybe TRBD2 (5 bases). From germline, CDR1 is SGHTA and CDR2 FQGTGA. The V gene lost 5 bases and the J gene lost 6 bases, with 10 bases spanning the gap. This CDR3 spans 13 amino acids. CDR3 DNA: TGTGCCAGCAGCCCCCGGGGAGCCGGGGAGCTGTTTTTT. Translation: CASSPRGAGELFF.

As concerns this clone: The junction does not match germline at one end; this may be a read error. This chain links TRBV6-1 with TRBJ1-5; a possible D gene is TRBD1 (6 bases). From germline, CDR1 is MNHNS and CDR2 SASEGT. This CDR3 is 14 amino acids long. The CDR3 region has the DNA TGTGCCAGCAGCGAAGGATTCCGGGACATGCCCCAGCATTTT. It encodes CASSEGFRDMPQHF.

The rearrangement joins TRBV11-3 to TRBJ2-3; D possibly corresponds to TRBD1 (6 bases). The V end lost 2 bases, the J end lost 9 bases, and 12 bases lay between the germline ends. Germline values: CDR1 SGHNT, CDR2 YENEEA. This CDR3 has 13 amino acids. The CDR3 bases are TGTGCCAGCAGCTTAAGGGGGTCCCACACGCAGTATTTT. Its translation: CASSLRGSHTQYF.

This clone was counted only a few times. V usage is TRBV25-1 and J usage is TRBJ1-2, with 10 bases fitting TRBD1. Trimming cost V 4 bases and J 0 bases; bases outside gene matches: 11. The V gene's germline CDR1 is MGHDK and CDR2 SYGVNS. The CDR3 consists of 18 residues. CDR3 region: CASSAPGQGIRANYGYTF. The CDR3 DNA sequence: TGTGCCAGCAGTGCCCCGGGACAGGGGATAAGAGCTAACTATGGCTACACCTTC.

The CDR3 here is CATSRDRVHYNEQFF. Here the CDR3 DNA reads TGTGCCACCAGCAGGGACAGGGTTCACTACAATGAGCAGTTCTTC. This rearrangement joins TRBV15 to TRBJ2-1; 8 positions agree with TRBD1. This CDR3 has 15 amino acids. Germline V gene sequence: CDR1 LNHNV, CDR2 YYDKDF (reference sequence). The ends lost 3 bases at V and 3 bases at J; junction bases unmatched: 4.

V is TRBV15 and J is TRBJ2-7; no firm D call. V lost 1 base and J 6 bases, leaving 16 bases between the germline ends. This CDR3 is built from 15 residues. Germline V gene sequence: CDR1 LNHNV, CDR2 YYDKDF (reference sequence). The CDR3 loop is CATSRGSTRSGEQYF. The DNA of the CDR3 is TGTGCCACCAGCAGAGGTAGCACGCGCTCGGGCGAGCAGTACTTC.

This sequence joins TRBV27 and TRBJ1-3, with D hard to call. V lost 6 bases and J 0 bases, leaving 6 bases between the germline ends. Germline CDR1 is MNHEY and CDR2 is SMNVEV (reference sequence). This CDR3 contains 13 residues. The CDR3 sequence: CASRPYSGNTIYF. DNA for the CDR3: TGTGCCAGCAGGCCCTACTCTGGAAACACCATATATTTT.

The chain combines TRBV30 with TRBJ1-4; TRBD1 matches at 7 bases. Germline V lookup: CDR1 GTSNPN, CDR2 SVGIG (reference sequence). This CDR3 has 14 amino acids. J lost 8 bases, V lost 6 bases, and 12 bases had no gene match. In nucleotides, the CDR3 is TGTGCCTGCACCGGTAGGGGGCGAGAGGAAAAACTGTTTTTT. Translation: CACTGRGREEKLFF. Full variable domain (outside the CDR3, taken from reference TRBV30 and TRBJ1-4): SQTIHQWPATLVQPVGSPLSLECTVEGTSNPNLYWYRQAAGRGLQLLFYSVGIGQISSEVPQNLSASRPQDRQFILSSKKLLLSDSGFYLCACTGRGREEKLFFGSGTQLSVL.

This sequence joins TRBV11-2 and TRBJ2-7; D not resolved. The germline V gene has CDR1 SGHAT and CDR2 FQNNGV. The CDR3 totals 12 residues. Trimming cost V 3 bases and J 6 bases, with 9 bases left between them. In DNA, the CDR3 is TGTGCCAGCAGCTTTTCGGTCCCCGAGCAGTACTTC. Residues: CASSFSVPEQYF.

The rearrangement links TRBV4-1 to TRBJ2-3; 7 positions match TRBD2. Germline CDR1 reads MGHRA; CDR2 reads YSYEKL. Trimming removed 0 bases from V and 4 bases from J; junction bases left unmatched: 19. The CDR3 runs 20 residues. In DNA, the CDR3 is TGCGCCAGCAGCCAAGATTTTGGGGCAGCGGGATATTCTGGGGCAGATACGCAGTATTTT. Translated: CASSQDFGAAGYSGADTQYF.

J is TRBJ2-5 and V is TRBV6-5; D not resolved. CDR1 and CDR2 (germline): MNHEY, SVGAGI. The germline V and J ends were trimmed by 4 bases and 7 bases, with 13 bases remaining between them. This CDR3 has 13 residues. CDR3 sequence (DNA): TGTGCCAGCAGTTTACTACAACTCGGGACCCAGTACTTC. Translating gives CASSLLQLGTQYF.

The chain employs TRBV4-1 and TRBJ2-1; tentative D call: TRBD2 (6 bases). V lost 4 bases and J 10 bases, leaving 14 bases between the germline ends. Per the germline V gene, CDR1 is MGHRA and CDR2 is YSYEKL. This CDR3 region has 13 residues. In nucleotides, the CDR3 is TGCGCCAGCAGCCTACCTACCGCGGGGGAGCAGTTCTTC. This encodes CASSLPTAGEQFF.